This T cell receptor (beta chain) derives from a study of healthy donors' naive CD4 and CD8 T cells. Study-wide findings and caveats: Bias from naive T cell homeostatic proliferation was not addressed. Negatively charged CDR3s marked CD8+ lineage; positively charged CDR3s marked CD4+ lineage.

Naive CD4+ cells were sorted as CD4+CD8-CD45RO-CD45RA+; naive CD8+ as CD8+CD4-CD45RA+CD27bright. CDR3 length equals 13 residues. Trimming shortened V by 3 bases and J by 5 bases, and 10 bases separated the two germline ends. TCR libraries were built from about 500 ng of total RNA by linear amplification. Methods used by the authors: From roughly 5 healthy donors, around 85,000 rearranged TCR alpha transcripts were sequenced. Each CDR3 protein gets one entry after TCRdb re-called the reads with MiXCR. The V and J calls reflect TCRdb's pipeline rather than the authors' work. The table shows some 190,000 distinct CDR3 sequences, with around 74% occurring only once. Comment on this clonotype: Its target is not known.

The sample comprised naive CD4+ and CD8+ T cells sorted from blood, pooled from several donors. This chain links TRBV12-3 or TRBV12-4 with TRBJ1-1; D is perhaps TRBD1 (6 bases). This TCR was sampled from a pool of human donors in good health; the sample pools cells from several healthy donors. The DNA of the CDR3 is TGTGCCAGCAGTTTGGAGGGGGGAACTGAAGCTTTCTTT. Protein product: CASSLEGGTEAFF.